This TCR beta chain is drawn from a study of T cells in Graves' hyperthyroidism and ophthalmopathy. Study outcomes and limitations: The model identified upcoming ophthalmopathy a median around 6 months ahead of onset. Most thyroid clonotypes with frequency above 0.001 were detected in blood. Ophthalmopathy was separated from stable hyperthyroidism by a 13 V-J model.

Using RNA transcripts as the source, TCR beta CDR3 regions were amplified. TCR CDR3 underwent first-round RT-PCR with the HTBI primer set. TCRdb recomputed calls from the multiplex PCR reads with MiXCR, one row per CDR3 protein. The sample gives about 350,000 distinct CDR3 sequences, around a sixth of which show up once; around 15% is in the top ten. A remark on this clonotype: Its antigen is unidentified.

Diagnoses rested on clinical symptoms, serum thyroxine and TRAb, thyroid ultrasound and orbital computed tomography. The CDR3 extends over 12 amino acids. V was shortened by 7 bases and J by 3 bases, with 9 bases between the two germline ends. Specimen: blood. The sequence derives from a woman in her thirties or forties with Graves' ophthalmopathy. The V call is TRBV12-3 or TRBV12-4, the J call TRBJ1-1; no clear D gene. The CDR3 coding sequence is TGTGCCAGCACGCGGAGGGACACTGAAGCTTTCTTT. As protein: CASTRRDTEAFF.